This T cell receptor (beta chain) was retrieved from a study of blood T cell repertoires in COVID-19. About the research overall: Sites in the United States, Italy and Spain provided acute and convalescent COVID-19 samples. The analysed material was cDNA or gDNA that came from T cells, B-cell-depleted T cells, or PBMCs.

Original data processing: Amplification of reference gene primers was used by the study to estimate nucleated cell counts. This table comes from immunoSEQ multiplex PCR, and its TCRdb copy is limited to in-frame clones, with some not included. The DNA was the basis for D and trimming; V, J and clone size are from that table. The sample has about 53,000 clones, 80% to 90% seen once. This clone came up a few times. Sequencing used peripheral blood. The sequence derives from a woman aged 55-70 years with acute or convalescent COVID-19.

CDR3 bases: TGCAGCGTTGAATCCGTTGATACGCAGTATTTT. This gives the protein CSVESVDTQYF. V gene TRBV29-1 combines with J gene TRBJ2-3, with D unresolved. The germline V and J ends were trimmed by 2 bases and 6 bases, with 6 bases remaining between them. The germline gives CDR1 SQVTM, CDR2 ANQGSEA. The CDR3 extends over 11 amino acids.